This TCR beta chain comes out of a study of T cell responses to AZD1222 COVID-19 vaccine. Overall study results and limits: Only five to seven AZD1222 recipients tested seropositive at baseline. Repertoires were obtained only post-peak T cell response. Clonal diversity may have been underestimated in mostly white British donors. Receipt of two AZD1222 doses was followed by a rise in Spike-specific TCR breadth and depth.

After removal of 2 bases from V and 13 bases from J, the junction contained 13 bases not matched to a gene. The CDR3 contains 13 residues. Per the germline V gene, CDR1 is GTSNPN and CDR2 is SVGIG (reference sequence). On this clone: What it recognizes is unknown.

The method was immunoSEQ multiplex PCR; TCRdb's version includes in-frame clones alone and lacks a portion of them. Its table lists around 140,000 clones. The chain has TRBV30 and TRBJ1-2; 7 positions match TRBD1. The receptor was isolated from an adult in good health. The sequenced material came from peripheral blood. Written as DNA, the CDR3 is TGTGCCTGGAGTCCAGGACAGGCCCCGAAAGGCACCTTC. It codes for CAWSPGQAPKGTF.